The 32 T cell receptor beta chains listed next were all sequenced from one sample in a study of shared clonotypes between healthy human individuals. Profiled with immunoSEQ multiplex PCR; TCRdb holds only in-frame clones, not every one. The table includes roughly 200,000 clones, over 50% detected once. The sequencing sample was made of memory CD4+ T cells sorted from blood. Subset given: CD45RA-negative fraction. The receptor source for this set is a man aged 30-40 years in good health.

This sequence joins TRBV4-3 and TRBJ2-5; 10 nucleotides line up with TRBD1. J lost 9 bases, V lost 0 bases, and 10 bases had no gene match. This CDR3 spans 16 amino acids. CDR1 and CDR2 (germline): LGHNA, YSLEER. CDR3 sequence reads: CASSQDAGTGEGAQYF. The DNA of the CDR3 is TGCGCCAGCAGCCAAGATGCTGGGACAGGGGAGGGTGCCCAGTACTTC.

This clone was picked up a small number of times. The chain has TRBV5-1 and TRBJ1-1, with D unresolved. V gave up 0 bases and J gave up 1 base, with 4 bases separating them. The CDR3 is 13 residues long. Germline CDR1 SGHRS, CDR2 YFSETQ. The CDR3 here is CASSLDANTEAFF. In DNA form, the CDR3 reads TGCGCCAGCAGCTTGGATGCGAACACTGAAGCTTTCTTT.

The chain uses TRBV6-4 and TRBJ2-2; D gene ambiguous. Germline assignment: CDR1 MRHNA and CDR2 SNTAGT. Trimming shortened V by 2 bases and J by 0 bases, and 7 bases separated the two germline ends. The length of the CDR3 is 15 residues. The CDR3 bases are TGTGCCAGCAGTGACGGAGAGTCGAACACCGGGGAGCTGTTTTTT. Translation: CASSDGESNTGELFF.

The chain uses TRBV11-2 and TRBJ2-5; D unresolved. The CDR3 has 14 amino acids. V was trimmed by 1 base and J by 3 bases, leaving 9 bases between them. CDR1 is SGHAT, CDR2 FQNNGV, per germline. The CDR3 is CASSLVLSEETQYF. CDR3 nucleotide sequence: TGTGCCAGCAGCTTAGTATTATCGGAAGAGACCCAGTACTTC.

This clone turned up a few times. This CDR3 is CASSRRGASTDIQYF. For the CDR3, the DNA is TGTGCCAGCAGCCGGCGGGGGGCTTCGACGGACATTCAGTACTTC. The chain joins TRBV11-2 to TRBJ2-4; 8 bases align to TRBD2. The J segment lost 8 bases and the V segment lost 5 bases, leaving 11 bases of the junction unmatched. Germline loops: CDR1 SGHAT, CDR2 FQNNGV. The CDR3 length is 15 residues.

The V gene is TRBV10-3, the J gene TRBJ2-4; D might be TRBD1 or TRBD2, each matching 6 bases. CDR1 is ENHRY and CDR2 is SYGVKD in the germline V gene. CDR3 length equals 12 residues. V was shortened by 8 bases and J by 7 bases, with 12 bases between the two germline ends. The CDR3 loop is CAIAPGANIQYF. The CDR3 coding sequence is TGTGCCATCGCACCGGGGGCTAACATTCAGTACTTC.

This chain connects TRBV28 to TRBJ2-1; 8 bases fit TRBD2. The ends lost 6 bases at V and 5 bases at J; junction bases unmatched: 12. Germline V gene sequence: CDR1 MDHEN, CDR2 SYDVKM. The length of the CDR3 is 16 residues. The CDR3 DNA reads TGTGCCAGCAGGAAAGATAGCGGGATGGGGAACAATGAGCAGTTCTTC. Its translation is CASRKDSGMGNNEQFF.

This clone was observed a handful of times. Other DNA sequences in the sample encode the same CDR3. V usage is TRBV7-2 and J usage is TRBJ2-5; D not resolved. V shed 3 bases and J shed 2 bases, with 10 bases lying between them. Germline V gene lookup returns CDR1 SGHTA and CDR2 FQGNSA. The CDR3 contains 14 residues. This chain's CDR3 is CASSFQVGQETQYF. In DNA, the CDR3 is TGTGCCAGCAGCTTTCAGGTGGGACAAGAGACCCAGTACTTC.

The chain joins TRBV7-9 to TRBJ2-7; weak D call: TRBD2 (6 bases). The CDR3 runs to 16 residues. Looked up from germline, CDR1 is SEHNR and CDR2 is FQNEAQ (reference sequence). Trimming took 5 bases from V and 6 from J, leaving 23 bases between them. CDR3 residues: CASSPAGLGTPREQYF. The CDR3 coding sequence is TGTGCCAGCAGCCCGGCGGGGCTTGGTACTCCCCGCGAGCAGTACTTC.

The chain carries TRBV27 and TRBJ1-3; D is unresolved. Germline V gene lookup returns CDR1 MNHEY and CDR2 SMNVEV (reference sequence). The CDR3 sequence is 17 residues long. V lost 9 bases, J lost 1 base, and 22 bases lay in between. This chain's CDR3 is CARSAGTEAPSGNTIYF. Here the CDR3 DNA reads TGTGCCAGGAGCGCTGGAACTGAGGCCCCTTCTGGAAACACCATATATTTT.

This clone was found many times. Other nucleotide sequences in the sample specify the same CDR3. The chain is built from TRBV5-4 and TRBJ1-1; D unresolved. The CDR3 spans 12 residues. V gave up 4 bases and J gave up 4 bases, with 8 bases separating them. Germline V lookup: CDR1 SGHNT, CDR2 YYREEE (reference sequence). The CDR3 DNA is TGTGCCAGCAGCGGGCGGGGCACTGAAGCTTTCTTT. Its translation is CASSGRGTEAFF. The variable domain in full, completed from reference TRBV5-4 and TRBJ1-1, reads ETGVTQSPTHLIKTRGQQVTLRCSSQSGHNTVSWYQQALGQGPQFIFQYYREEENGRGNFPPRFSGLQFPNYSSELNVNALELDDSALYLCASSGRGTEAFFGQGTRLTVV.

V gene TRBV2 combines with J gene TRBJ2-7; the match to TRBD1 covers 9 bases. The ends lost 6 bases at V and 6 bases at J; junction bases unmatched: 0. The CDR3 runs to 11 residues. Germline V gene sequence: CDR1 SNHLY, CDR2 FYNNEI. The CDR3 bases are TGTGCCAGCAGGGACAGGGGCGAGCAGTACTTC. It yields the protein CASRDRGEQYF. Full variable domain (outside the CDR3, taken from reference TRBV2 and TRBJ2-7): EPEVTQTPSHQVTQMGQEVILRCVPISNHLYFYWYRQILGQKVEFLVSFYNNEISEKSEIFDDQFSVERPDGSNFTLKIRSTKLEDSAMYFCASRDRGEQYFGPGTRLTVT.

The rearrangement joins TRBV29-1 to TRBJ2-7; D ambiguous. Germline V gene lookup returns CDR1 SQVTM and CDR2 ANQGSEA. V shed 5 bases and J shed 0 bases, with 8 bases lying between them. The CDR3 has 12 amino acids. The CDR3 region is CSVSMSSYEQYF. The CDR3 DNA is TGCAGCGTTTCGATGAGCTCCTACGAGCAGTACTTC.

This clone was detected a few times. The chain is built from TRBV21-1 and TRBJ2-5; the DNA was not used to check the table's D call, TRBD1. TRBV21-1 is an annotated pseudogene. This CDR3 has 14 amino acids. In DNA, the CDR3 is TGTGCCAGCAGTCCAGGTCAACTTCAAGAGACCCAGTACTTC. Protein sequence: CASSPGQLQETQYF.

The rearrangement uses TRBV7-2 and TRBJ2-1, with D unresolved. The CDR3 length is 14 residues. Germline CDR1 reads SGHTA; CDR2 reads FQGNSA. The V and J ends lost 3 bases and 4 bases respectively, with 10 bases between them. CDR3 protein: CASSLLDLYNEQFF. In nucleotides, the CDR3 is TGTGCCAGCAGCTTGTTGGACCTATACAATGAGCAGTTCTTC.

CDR3 in DNA: TGTGCCAGCAGCGAACGACTAGCGGGACCCCAAGAGACCCAGTACTTC. Its translation is CASSERLAGPQETQYF. The chain couples TRBV9 to TRBJ2-5; the match to TRBD2 covers 11 bases. Losses at the gene ends were 3 bases for V and 1 base for J; bases not matched to a gene: 5. Germline loops: CDR1 SGDLS, CDR2 YYNGEE. The CDR3 runs to 16 residues.

The J gene is TRBJ2-1, the V gene TRBV2; no clear D. The germline V gene encodes CDR1 SNHLY and CDR2 FYNNEI. Trimming cost V 6 bases and J 4 bases, with 13 bases left between them. This CDR3 has 14 residues. CDR3 nucleotides: TGTGCCAGCAGCTCGGTCTCCCCTTACAATGAGCAGTTCTTC. Protein sequence: CASSSVSPYNEQFF.

The V gene is TRBV5-4, the J gene TRBJ2-3, with a tentative D call TRBD2 (6 bases). The CDR3 contains 15 residues. Germline V lookup: CDR1 SGHNT, CDR2 YYREEE (reference sequence). The V and J ends lost 0 bases and 6 bases respectively, with 14 bases between them. CDR3 protein: CASSLGVGGKDTQYF. CDR3 nucleotides: TGTGCCAGCAGCTTGGGGGTTGGCGGGAAGGATACGCAGTATTTT.

The chain carries TRBV27 and TRBJ1-5; D remains unclear. The CDR3 covers 13 residues. CDR1 is MNHEY and CDR2 is SMNVEV in the germline V gene (reference sequence). The ends were cut back, 6 bases at V and 5 bases at J, with 11 bases in the middle. The DNA for the CDR3 is TGTGCCAGCAGGTCCCTCAGGCATCAGCCCCAGCATTTT. Translated, it gives CASRSLRHQPQHF.

This clone was picked up many times. The V and J genes are TRBV18 and TRBJ2-1; a possible D gene is TRBD2 (5 bases). This CDR3 is built from 13 residues. Per the germline V gene, CDR1 is KGHSH and CDR2 is LQKENI. Trimming pared 1 base from V and 6 bases from J, leaving 7 bases between. CDR3 residues: CASSPLGSNEQFF. The CDR3 DNA sequence: TGTGCCAGCTCACCACTTGGGAGCAATGAGCAGTTCTTC.

The CDR3: CASARAATNEKLFF. The CDR3 DNA reads as TGTGCCAGCGCCCGGGCAGCAACTAATGAAAAACTGTTTTTT. This chain uses TRBV6-1 with TRBJ1-4; D is unclear. V shed 8 bases and J shed 0 bases, with 10 bases lying between them. Looked up from germline, CDR1 is MNHNS and CDR2 is SASEGT. There are 14 residues in the CDR3.

In the case of this clone: Additional DNA sequences in this sample encode the identical CDR3. J is TRBJ2-7 and V is TRBV7-2; D is unclear. The CDR3 loop spans 12 amino acids. The V end was cut by 2 bases, the J end by 3 bases, with 5 bases between. The germline CDR1 and CDR2 sequences are SGHTA and FQGNSA. Written as DNA, the CDR3 is TGTGCCAGCAGCTTATCGGGCTACGAGCAGTACTTC. Translated, it gives CASSLSGYEQYF.

The chain carries TRBV6-1 and TRBJ2-5, with D possibly TRBD2 on 5 matching bases. The V end was cut by 4 bases, the J end by 2 bases, with 11 bases between. CDR3 size: 14 residues. The germline V gene has CDR1 MNHNS and CDR2 SASEGT. The CDR3 bases are TGTGCCAGCAGTGGTGGAGGACTGCAAGAGACCCAGTACTTC. Translating gives CASSGGGLQETQYF.

This clone was found a few times. The rearrangement uses TRBV5-1 and TRBJ2-1; 9 bases line up with TRBD1. The germline V gene encodes CDR1 SGHRS and CDR2 YFSETQ. This CDR3 region has 19 residues. The V segment lost 2 bases and the J segment 3 bases; nucleotides outside the gene matches: 15. CDR3 bases: TGCGCCAGCAGCTTACGGTGGACAGGGGAACGGGCGGGCTACAATGAGCAGTTCTTC. Residues: CASSLRWTGERAGYNEQFF.

This clone was seen more than once but under ten times. This chain joins TRBV4-2 and TRBJ1-5, with D possibly matching TRBD1 (5 bases). From germline, CDR1 is LGHNA and CDR2 YNFKEQ. Trimming pared 1 base from V and 7 bases from J, leaving 11 bases between. The CDR3 totals 14 residues. In nucleotides, the CDR3 is TGTGCCAGCAGCCAAGGCAGGGACGGGCAGCCCCAGCATTTT. It codes for CASSQGRDGQPQHF.

The chain is built from TRBV7-2 and TRBJ2-7; 11 bases align to TRBD2. The CDR3 has 15 amino acids. Germline V gives CDR1 SGHTA, CDR2 FQGNSA. Trimming took 6 bases from V and 1 from J; bases not matched to a gene: 5. The CDR3 is CASRLWTSGSYEQYF. As DNA, the CDR3 is TGTGCCAGCAGACTATGGACTAGCGGGTCCTACGAGCAGTACTTC.

The rearrangement uses TRBV9 and TRBJ2-7; D unresolved. The CDR3 has 11 amino acids. The germline CDR1 and CDR2 sequences are SGDLS and YYNGEE. Deletions cut 4 bases from V and 2 bases from J, with 4 bases between. The CDR3 protein is CASSPPYEQYF. The DNA of the CDR3 is TGTGCCAGCAGCCCTCCCTACGAGCAGTACTTC.

The rearrangement uses TRBV5-1 and TRBJ1-1; 10 nucleotides match TRBD1. The V and J ends lost 0 bases and 11 bases, in that order; junction bases with no gene match: 4. CDR3 length: 13 amino acids. Germline V gene data show CDR1 as SGHRS and CDR2 as YFSETQ. This chain's CDR3 is CASSLGTGGRAFF. For the CDR3, the DNA is TGCGCCAGCAGCTTGGGGACAGGGGGACGGGCTTTCTTT.

V is TRBV4-1 and J is TRBJ2-3; D perhaps matches TRBD1 (6 bases). Germline CDR1 reads MGHRA; CDR2 reads YSYEKL. Between the trimmed V and J ends, which lost 3 bases and 3 bases, there was a span of 13 bases. The CDR3 is made up of 15 amino acids. The CDR3 reads CASSHIGGGTDTQYF. The CDR3 bases are TGCGCCAGCAGCCATATTGGGGGCGGGACAGATACGCAGTATTTT.

This chain links TRBV29-1 with TRBJ2-1; D gene ambiguous. V was clipped by 4 bases and J by 8 bases, with 18 bases between them. The CDR3 length is 14 residues. The germline V gene has CDR1 SQVTM and CDR2 ANQGSEA. The CDR3 loop reads CSVAIGSLLHEQFF. The DNA for the CDR3 is TGCAGCGTTGCGATCGGAAGTTTGTTGCATGAGCAGTTCTTC.

The gene calls are TRBV6-5 and TRBJ1-4; D possibly corresponds to TRBD1 (6 bases). This CDR3 region has 16 residues. The V end was cut by 2 bases, the J end by 4 bases, with 14 bases between. The germline gives CDR1 MNHEY, CDR2 SVGAGI. In DNA form, the CDR3 reads TGTGCCAGCAGTTACCGGGGGGCGCCGATTAATGAAAAACTGTTTTTT. It encodes CASSYRGAPINEKLFF.

The chain recombines TRBV30 with TRBJ1-2; TRBD1 agrees at 7 bases. CDR1 is GTSNPN, CDR2 SVGIG, per germline (reference sequence). The V and J ends lost 8 bases and 4 bases, in that order; junction bases with no gene match: 10. The CDR3 totals 13 residues. The CDR3 DNA reads TGTGCCGCCATCGGACAGGCGTCCTATGGCTACACCTTC. It is translated as CAAIGQASYGYTF.